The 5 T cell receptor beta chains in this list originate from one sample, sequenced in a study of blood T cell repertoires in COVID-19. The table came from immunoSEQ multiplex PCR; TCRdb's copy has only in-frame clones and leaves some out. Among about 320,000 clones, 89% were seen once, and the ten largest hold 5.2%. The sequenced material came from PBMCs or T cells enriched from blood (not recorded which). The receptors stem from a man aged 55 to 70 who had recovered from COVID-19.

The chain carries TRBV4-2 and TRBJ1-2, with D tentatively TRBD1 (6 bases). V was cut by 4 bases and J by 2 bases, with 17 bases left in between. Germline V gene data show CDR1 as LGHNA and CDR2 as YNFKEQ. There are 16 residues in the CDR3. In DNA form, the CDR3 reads TGTGCCAGCAGCCCAGAACGAGGGGGGGGCAACTATGGCTACACCTTC. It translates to CASSPERGGGNYGYTF.

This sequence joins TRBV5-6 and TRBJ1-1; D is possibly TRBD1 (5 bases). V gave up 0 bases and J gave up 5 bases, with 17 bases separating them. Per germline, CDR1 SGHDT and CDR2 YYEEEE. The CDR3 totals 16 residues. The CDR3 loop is CASSLVPRAPSTEAFF. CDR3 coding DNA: TGTGCCAGCAGCTTGGTACCCAGGGCCCCGTCGACTGAAGCTTTCTTT.

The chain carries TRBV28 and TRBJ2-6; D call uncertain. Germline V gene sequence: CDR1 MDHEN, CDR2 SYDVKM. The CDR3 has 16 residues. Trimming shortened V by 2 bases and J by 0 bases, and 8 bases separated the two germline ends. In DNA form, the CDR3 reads TGTGCCAGCAGTTTACTACAGAGCTCTGGGGCCAACGTCCTGACTTTC. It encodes CASSLLQSSGANVLTF.

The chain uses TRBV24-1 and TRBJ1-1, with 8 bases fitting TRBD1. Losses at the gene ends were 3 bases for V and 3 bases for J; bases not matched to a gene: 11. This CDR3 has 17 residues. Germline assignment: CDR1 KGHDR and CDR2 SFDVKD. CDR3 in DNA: TGTGCCACCAGTGATCCGATCTTATTGGACAGGGACACTGAAGCTTTCTTT. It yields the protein CATSDPILLDRDTEAFF.

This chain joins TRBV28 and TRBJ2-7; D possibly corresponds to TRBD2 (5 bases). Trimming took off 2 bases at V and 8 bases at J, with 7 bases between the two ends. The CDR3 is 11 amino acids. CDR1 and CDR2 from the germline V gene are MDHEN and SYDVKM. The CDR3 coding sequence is TGTGCCAGCAGTTTAAGGAGGCAGCAGTACTTC. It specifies CASSLRRQQYF. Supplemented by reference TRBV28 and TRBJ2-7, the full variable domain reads DVKVTQSSRYLVKRTGEKVFLECVQDMDHENMFWYRQDPGLGLRLIYFSYDVKMKEKGDIPEGYSVSREKKERFSLILESASTNQTSMYLCASSLRRQQYFGPGTRLTVT.